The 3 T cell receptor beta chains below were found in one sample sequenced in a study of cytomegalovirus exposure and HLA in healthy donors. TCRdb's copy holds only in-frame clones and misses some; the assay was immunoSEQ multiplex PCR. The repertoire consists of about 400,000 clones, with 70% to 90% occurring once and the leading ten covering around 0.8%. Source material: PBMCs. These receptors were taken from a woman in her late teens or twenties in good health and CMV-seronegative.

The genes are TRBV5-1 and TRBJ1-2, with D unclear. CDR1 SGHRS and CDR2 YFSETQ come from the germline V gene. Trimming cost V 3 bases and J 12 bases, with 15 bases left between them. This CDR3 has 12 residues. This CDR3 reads CASSSSFLGHTF. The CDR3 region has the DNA TGCGCCAGCAGCTCCAGTTTCTTGGGCCACACCTTC. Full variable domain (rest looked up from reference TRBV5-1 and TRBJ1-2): KAGVTQTPRYLIKTRGQQVTLSCSPISGHRSVSWYQQTPGQGLQFLFEYFSETQRNKGNFPGRFSGRQFSNSRSEMNVSTLELGDSALYLCASSSSFLGHTFGSGTRLTVV.

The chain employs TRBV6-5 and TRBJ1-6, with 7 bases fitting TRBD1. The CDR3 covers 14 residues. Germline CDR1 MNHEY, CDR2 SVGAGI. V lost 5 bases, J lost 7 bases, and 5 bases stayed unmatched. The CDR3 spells CASSKQGENSPLHF. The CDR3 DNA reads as TGTGCCAGCAGTAAGCAGGGGGAAAATTCACCCCTCCACTTT.

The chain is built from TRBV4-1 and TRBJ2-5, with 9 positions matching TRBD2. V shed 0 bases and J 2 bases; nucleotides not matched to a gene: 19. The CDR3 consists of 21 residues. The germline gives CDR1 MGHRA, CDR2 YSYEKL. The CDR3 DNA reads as TGCGCCAGCAGCCAAGATCTGGAGGTTTTTACGCTAGCGGGGAAACAAGAGACCCAGTACTTC. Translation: CASSQDLEVFTLAGKQETQYF.